This is a list of T cell receptor beta chains from one sample in a study of shared clonotypes between healthy human individuals. Libraries were prepared by immunoSEQ multiplex PCR; TCRdb keeps only in-frame clonotypes and omits some of them. The repertoire consists of about 230,000 clones, with 60% to 70% occurring once and the leading ten covering approximately 10%. Sequencing was performed on memory CD4+ T cells sorted from blood. The receptors here all came from a man aged 25-45 years in good health. The CDR3 runs from the conserved cysteine through the conserved F or W. The order of the fields is D gene, J gene, V gene, clone size, CDR3 protein, CDR3 DNA. D genes are given only for firm matches. Size is stated for part of the rows, as once, few or many counts, or as a class when the clone is expanded.

. | TRBJ2-4 | TRBV15 | . | CATSRDLGTGQAKNIQYF | TGTGCCACCAGCAGAGATTTAGGTACAGGACAAGCCAAAAACATTCAGTACTTC
TRBD2 | TRBJ2-5 | TRBV11-2 | . | CASSLPPGGGPQETQYF | TGTGCCAGCAGCTTACCCCCCGGGGGGGGACCCCAAGAGACCCAGTACTTC
TRBD2 | TRBJ2-1 | TRBV4-2 | . | CASSQEGGSYNEQFF | TGTGCCAGCAGCCAAGAGGGGGGGTCCTACAATGAGCAGTTCTTC
. | TRBJ2-2 | TRBV4-1 | . | CASENTGELFF | TGCGCCAGTGAGAACACCGGGGAGCTGTTTTTT
. | TRBJ1-2 | TRBV27 | . | CASRRDLLHGYTF | TGTGCCAGCAGGCGGGACTTACTCCATGGCTACACCTTC
. | TRBJ2-5 | TRBV5-6 | . | CASNVDGTQETQYF | TGTGCCAGCAACGTCGACGGGACCCAAGAGACCCAGTACTTC
. | TRBJ1-3 | TRBV28 | few | CASSFGQSSGNTIYF | TGTGCCAGCAGTTTTGGGCAGAGCTCTGGAAACACCATATATTTT
. | TRBJ1-2 | TRBV30 | . | CASGQGYGYTF | TGTGCCTCCGGGCAGGGCTATGGCTACACCTTC
. | TRBJ1-2 | TRBV5-1 | . | CASSLDPDSYGYTF | TGCGCCAGCAGCTTGGATCCGGATTCCTATGGCTACACCTTC
. | TRBJ1-3 | TRBV7-2 | many | CASSLSGGNTIYF | TGTGCCAGCAGCTTATCGGGGGGAAACACCATATATTTT
. | TRBJ2-1 | TRBV7-8 | . | CASSLEGAGSPYNEQFF | TGTGCCAGCAGCTTAGAAGGGGCGGGGTCTCCCTACAATGAGCAGTTCTTC
TRBD1 | TRBJ1-2 | TRBV28 | few | CASSTGQGGLYGYTF | TGTGCCAGCAGTACCGGACAGGGCGGATTATATGGCTACACCTTC
. | TRBJ2-5 | TRBV29-1 | . | CTAGRFGETQYF | TGCACCGCAGGGAGGTTTGGAGAGACCCAGTACTTC
. | TRBJ1-2 | TRBV10-3 | . | CVVGEQRYYGYTF | TGTGTCGTCGGGGAGCAGAGATATTATGGCTACACCTTC
TRBD1 | TRBJ2-5 | TRBV29-1 | . | CSVDRGLRETQYF | TGCAGCGTAGACAGGGGGCTTAGGGAGACCCAGTACTTC
TRBD1 | TRBJ2-3 | TRBV5-1 | . | CASRPGQGADTQYF | TGCGCCAGCAGACCGGGACAGGGCGCAGATACGCAGTATTTT
. | TRBJ2-2 | TRBV11-2 | few | CASSLGYTGELFF | TGTGCCAGCAGCTTAGGTTACACCGGGGAGCTGTTTTTT
. | TRBJ1-1 | TRBV5-1 | few | CASRDQGGGNTEAFF | TGCGCCAGCCGCGACCAGGGAGGGGGAAACACTGAAGCTTTCTTT
. | TRBJ2-1 | TRBV7-6 | once | CASSSFAAAKLYNEQFF | TGTGCCAGCAGCTCCTTCGCAGCGGCAAAACTATACAATGAGCAGTTCTTC
. | TRBJ2-7 | TRBV29-1 | . | CSVMTTKHYEQYF | TGCAGCGTAATGACTACGAAGCATTACGAGCAGTACTTC
TRBD2 | TRBJ2-1 | TRBV6-1 | . | CASTPLAGVNEQFF | TGTGCCAGCACTCCACTAGCGGGAGTAAATGAGCAGTTCTTC
. | TRBJ2-3 | TRBV30 | . | CAWDLSGSDTQYF | TGTGCCTGGGATTTAAGCGGGTCAGATACGCAGTATTTT
. | TRBJ2-1 | TRBV2 | . | CASSPSAGAYNEQFF | TGTGCCAGCAGTCCTTCCGCGGGGGCTTACAATGAGCAGTTCTTC
TRBD2 | TRBJ2-7 | TRBV30 | . | CANKGGGSLPYEQYF | TGTGCTAACAAAGGCGGGGGGAGCCTCCCCTACGAGCAGTACTTC
TRBD2 | TRBJ2-1 | TRBV7-2 | few | CASSSFGGSFHNEQFF | TGTGCCAGCAGCTCCTTCGGCGGGAGCTTCCACAATGAGCAGTTCTTC
. | TRBJ2-7 | TRBV30 | . | CAWSSDVLMISYEQYF | TGTGCCTGGAGTTCCGACGTCCTCATGATCTCCTACGAGCAGTACTTC
. | TRBJ1-5 | TRBV19 | . | CASSRSGRRGYSNQPQHF | TGTGCCAGTAGTCGATCGGGCAGGAGGGGGTATAGCAATCAGCCCCAGCATTTT
. | TRBJ2-1 | TRBV5-6 | . | CASSLDHNEQFF | TGTGCCAGCAGCTTGGACCACAATGAGCAGTTCTTC
. | TRBJ1-3 | TRBV5-1 | . | CASSLASGAGNTIYF | TGCGCCAGCAGCTTGGCCTCAGGTGCTGGAAACACCATATATTTT
. | TRBJ1-4 | TRBV15 | . | CATSRVSGVGPEKLFF | TGTGCCACCAGCAGAGTCTCGGGCGTTGGGCCCGAAAAACTGTTTTTT
. | TRBJ2-2 | TRBV5-4 | few | CASSLAETGELFF | TGTGCCAGCAGCTTGGCGGAAACCGGGGAGCTGTTTTTT
TRBD2 | TRBJ2-3 | TRBV5-4 | . | CASSQAGGTDTQYF | TGTGCCAGCAGCCAGGCGGGGGGCACAGATACGCAGTATTTT
TRBD1 | TRBJ2-1 | TRBV9 | . | CASRAGGNTYNEQFF | TGTGCCAGCAGGGCAGGGGGCAATACGTACAATGAGCAGTTCTTC
. | TRBJ2-4 | TRBV12-2 | . | CAPPSRGRTKNIQYF | TGTGCACCCCCCTCACGCGGGAGGACCAAAAACATTCAGTACTTC
. | TRBJ2-1 | TRBV6-6 | . | CASSVEGHGKEQFF | TGTGCCAGCAGTGTTGAAGGACACGGCAAAGAGCAGTTCTTC